The 9 T cell receptor beta chains reported below all come from one sample, sequenced in a study of T cell responses to AZD1222 COVID-19 vaccine. Profiling relied on immunoSEQ multiplex PCR, and the TCRdb table lists in-frame clones only, not all of them. The sample includes tens of thousands of clones, just under 90% of them seen just once. The sample consisted of peripheral blood, taken on day 0 of AZD1222 vaccination. These receptors all come from an adult in good health.

The V gene is TRBV5-6, the J gene TRBJ1-2, with D tentatively TRBD1 (5 bases). Trimming took off 2 bases at V and 2 bases at J, with 10 bases between the two ends. The CDR3 extends over 14 amino acids. The germline V gene encodes CDR1 SGHDT and CDR2 YYEEEE. As DNA, the CDR3 is TGTGCCAGCAGCTTACTCAGGGCGAACTATGGCTACACCTTC. Translating gives CASSLLRANYGYTF.

The chain uses TRBV19 and TRBJ2-1; D remains unclear. Trimming stripped 3 bases from V and 8 bases from J, with 11 bases between. The CDR3 runs 13 residues. Germline loops: CDR1 LNHDA, CDR2 SQIVND (reference sequence). The CDR3 DNA sequence: TGTGCCAGTAGTATCTCAAGCCGGTATGAGCAGTTCTTC. Protein sequence: CASSISSRYEQFF.

J is TRBJ2-6 and V is TRBV30; no definite D call. Germline loops: CDR1 GTSNPN, CDR2 SVGIG (reference sequence). The CDR3 runs to 14 residues. V was pared by 4 bases and J by 4 bases, with 11 bases between. CDR3 sequence reads: CAWNLAPGANVLTF. The CDR3 bases are TGTGCCTGGAACTTGGCGCCGGGGGCCAACGTCCTGACTTTC.

The rearrangement joins TRBV7-2 to TRBJ2-1, with 14 bases identical to TRBD2. The germline gives CDR1 SGHTA, CDR2 FQGNSA. This CDR3 has 16 residues. The V gene end was trimmed by 0 bases and the J gene end by 7 bases; junction bases not matched to a gene: 2. The CDR3 sequence: CASSLAGTSGGNEQFF. Here the CDR3 DNA reads TGTGCCAGCAGCTTAGCGGGGACTAGCGGGGGAAATGAGCAGTTCTTC.

This sequence joins TRBV6-2 or TRBV6-3 and TRBJ2-7; unclear D gene. Germline CDR1 and CDR2: MNHEY and SVGEGT. This CDR3 spans 12 amino acids. V shed 6 bases and J shed 2 bases, with 8 bases lying between them. The CDR3 bases are TGTGCCAGCAGCCTCAGAACCTACGAGCAGTACTTC. It codes for CASSLRTYEQYF.

The chain links TRBV19 to TRBJ1-1; D is uncertain. Germline CDR1 and CDR2: LNHDA and SQIVND (reference sequence). The V and J ends lost 3 bases and 1 base respectively, with 9 bases between them. CDR3 length equals 14 residues. CDR3 coding DNA: TGTGCCAGTAGTATGAGGGAGGGGAACACTGAAGCTTTCTTT. It yields the protein CASSMREGNTEAFF. Filled out from reference TRBV19 and TRBJ1-1, the complete variable domain reads DGGITQSPKYLFRKEGQNVTLSCEQNLNHDAMYWYRQDPGQGLRLIYYSQIVNDFQKGDIAEGYSVSREKKESFPLTVTSAQKNPTAFYLCASSMREGNTEAFFGQGTRLTVV.

The chain employs TRBV7-8 and TRBJ1-3; TRBD1 agrees at 8 bases. CDR1 and CDR2 from the germline V gene are SGHVS and FQNEAQ. The CDR3 is made up of 16 amino acids. The V and J ends lost 4 bases and 0 bases, in that order; junction bases with no gene match: 5. This CDR3 reads CASSSRTGTSGNTIYF. The CDR3 bases are TGTGCCAGCAGCTCGCGGACAGGGACCTCTGGAAACACCATATATTTT.

V and J are TRBV4-3 and TRBJ1-1, with D unclear. Germline V lookup: CDR1 LGHNA, CDR2 YSLEER. V shed 0 bases and J shed 0 bases, with 8 bases lying between them. The CDR3 has 15 amino acids. This CDR3 is CASSQEVSVNTEAFF. As DNA, the CDR3 is TGCGCCAGCAGCCAAGAGGTTAGTGTGAACACTGAAGCTTTCTTT.

The chain combines TRBV3-1 (or the pseudogene TRBV3-2) with TRBJ1-1; D not resolved. The CDR3 is made up of 12 amino acids. The germline CDR1 and CDR2 sequences are LGHDT and YNNKEL (reference sequence). Trimming left V 1 base short and J 10 bases short, with 10 bases between. CDR3 sequence: CASSQGADRAFF. The CDR3 coding sequence is TGTGCCAGCAGCCAAGGCGCCGACCGAGCTTTCTTT.